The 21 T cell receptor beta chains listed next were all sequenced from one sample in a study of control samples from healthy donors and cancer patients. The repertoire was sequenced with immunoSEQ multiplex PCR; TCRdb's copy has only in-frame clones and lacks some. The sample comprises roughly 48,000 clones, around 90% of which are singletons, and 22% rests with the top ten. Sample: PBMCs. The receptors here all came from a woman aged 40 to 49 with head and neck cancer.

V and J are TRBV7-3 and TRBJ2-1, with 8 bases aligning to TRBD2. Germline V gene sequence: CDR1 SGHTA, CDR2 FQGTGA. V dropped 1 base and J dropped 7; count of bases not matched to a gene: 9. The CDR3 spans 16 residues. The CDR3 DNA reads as TGTGCCAGCAGCTTAATGGCTTCGGGAGGGCTTAATGAGCAGTTCTTC. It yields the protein CASSLMASGGLNEQFF.

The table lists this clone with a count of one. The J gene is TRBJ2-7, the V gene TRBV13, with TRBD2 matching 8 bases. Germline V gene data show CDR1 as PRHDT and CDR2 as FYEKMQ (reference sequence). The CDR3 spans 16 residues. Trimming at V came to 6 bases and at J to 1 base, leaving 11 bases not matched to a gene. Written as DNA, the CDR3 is TGTGCCAGCAGTTCCCGACGGGAGGGGCATTCCTACGAGCAGTACTTC. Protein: CASSSRREGHSYEQYF.

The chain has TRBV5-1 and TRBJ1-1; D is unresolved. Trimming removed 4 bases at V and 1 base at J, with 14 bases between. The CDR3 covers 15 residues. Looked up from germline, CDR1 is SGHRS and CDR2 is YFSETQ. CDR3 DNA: TGCGCCAGCAGCCTAGGCTTAAAGACGAACACTGAAGCTTTCTTT. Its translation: CASSLGLKTNTEAFF.

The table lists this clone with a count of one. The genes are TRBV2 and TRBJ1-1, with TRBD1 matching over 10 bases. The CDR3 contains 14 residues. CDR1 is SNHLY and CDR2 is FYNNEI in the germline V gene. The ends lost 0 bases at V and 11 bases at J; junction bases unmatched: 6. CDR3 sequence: CASSEAGQGFLAFF. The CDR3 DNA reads TGTGCCAGCAGTGAAGCGGGACAGGGGTTTCTGGCTTTCTTT. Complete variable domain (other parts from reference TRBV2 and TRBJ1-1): EPEVTQTPSHQVTQMGQEVILRCVPISNHLYFYWYRQILGQKVEFLVSFYNNEISEKSEIFDDQFSVERPDGSNFTLKIRSTKLEDSAMYFCASSEAGQGFLAFFGQGTRLTVV.

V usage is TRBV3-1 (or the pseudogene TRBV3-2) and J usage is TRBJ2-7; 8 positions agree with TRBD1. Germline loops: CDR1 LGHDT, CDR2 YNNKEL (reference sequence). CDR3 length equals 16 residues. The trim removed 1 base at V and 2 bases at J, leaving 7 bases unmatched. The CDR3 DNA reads TGTGCCAGCAGCCAAGCGGTGACAGGGGTGGCCTACGAGCAGTACTTC. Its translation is CASSQAVTGVAYEQYF.

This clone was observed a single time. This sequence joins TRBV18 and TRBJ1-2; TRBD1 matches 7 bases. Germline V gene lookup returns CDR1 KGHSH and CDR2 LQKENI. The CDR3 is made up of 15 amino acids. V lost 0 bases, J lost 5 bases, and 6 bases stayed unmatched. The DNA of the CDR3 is TGTGCCAGCTCACCACCGGACAGGTCTTTTTATGGCTACACCTTC. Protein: CASSPPDRSFYGYTF.

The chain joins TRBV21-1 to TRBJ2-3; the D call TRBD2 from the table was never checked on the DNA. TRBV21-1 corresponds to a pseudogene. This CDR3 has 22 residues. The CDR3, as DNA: TGTGCCAGCAGCAAAGGGGTCCGGCTAGCGCGAGTTCCGAGTTTTAGCACAGATACGCAGTATTTT. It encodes CASSKGVRLARVPSFSTDTQYF.

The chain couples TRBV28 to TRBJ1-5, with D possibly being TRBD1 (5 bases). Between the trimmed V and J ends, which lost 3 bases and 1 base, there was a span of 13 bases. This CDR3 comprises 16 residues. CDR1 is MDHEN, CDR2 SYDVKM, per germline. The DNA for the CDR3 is TGTGCCAGCAGTTTTCTGGCAGGGAAGAGCAATCAGCCCCAGCATTTT. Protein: CASSFLAGKSNQPQHF.

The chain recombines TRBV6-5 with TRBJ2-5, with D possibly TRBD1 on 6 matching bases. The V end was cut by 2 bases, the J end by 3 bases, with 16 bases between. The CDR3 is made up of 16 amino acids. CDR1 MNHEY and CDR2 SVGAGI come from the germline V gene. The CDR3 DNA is TGTGCCAGCAGTTACGGGGGACATAGAGAAGAAGAGACCCAGTACTTC. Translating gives CASSYGGHREEETQYF.

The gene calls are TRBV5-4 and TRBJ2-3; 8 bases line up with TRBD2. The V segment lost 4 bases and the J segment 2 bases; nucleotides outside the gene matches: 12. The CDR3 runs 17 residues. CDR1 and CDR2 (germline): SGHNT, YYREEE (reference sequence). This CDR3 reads CASSEMRRGAYTDTQYF. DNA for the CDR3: TGTGCCAGCAGCGAGATGAGGCGGGGGGCCTACACAGATACGCAGTATTTT.

This CDR3 is CASGRASGTDTQYF. The CDR3 DNA sequence: TGTGCCAGCGGGAGGGCTAGCGGGACAGATACGCAGTATTTT. V and J are TRBV28 and TRBJ2-3; 8 nucleotides align to TRBD2. CDR1 MDHEN and CDR2 SYDVKM come from the germline V gene. Germline trimming cut 8 bases from V and 3 bases from J; bases unmatched to any gene: 7. The CDR3 runs 14 residues. The variable domain in full, with the rest retrieved from reference TRBV28 and TRBJ2-3, is DVKVTQSSRYLVKRTGEKVFLECVQDMDHENMFWYRQDPGLGLRLIYFSYDVKMKEKGDIPEGYSVSREKKERFSLILESASTNQTSMYLCASGRASGTDTQYFGPGTRLTVL.

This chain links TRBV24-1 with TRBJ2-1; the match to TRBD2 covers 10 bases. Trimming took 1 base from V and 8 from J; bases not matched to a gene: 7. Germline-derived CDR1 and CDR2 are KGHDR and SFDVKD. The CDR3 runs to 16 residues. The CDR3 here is CATSDFASGSRYEQFF. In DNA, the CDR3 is TGTGCCACCAGTGATTTCGCTAGCGGGAGTAGGTATGAGCAGTTCTTC.

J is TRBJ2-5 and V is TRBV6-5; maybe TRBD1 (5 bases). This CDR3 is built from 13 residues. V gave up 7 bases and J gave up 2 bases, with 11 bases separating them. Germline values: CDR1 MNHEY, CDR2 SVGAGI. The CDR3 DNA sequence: TGTGCCAGCACAGGGAACGGACAAGAGACCCAGTACTTC. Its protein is CASTGNGQETQYF.

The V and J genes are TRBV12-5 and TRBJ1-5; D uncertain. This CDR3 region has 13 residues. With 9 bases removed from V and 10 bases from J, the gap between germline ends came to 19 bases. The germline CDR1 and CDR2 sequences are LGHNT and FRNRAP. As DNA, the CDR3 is TGTGCTAGCGGGAATGGAGGTCTCAGCCCCCAGCATTTT. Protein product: CASGNGGLSPQHF.

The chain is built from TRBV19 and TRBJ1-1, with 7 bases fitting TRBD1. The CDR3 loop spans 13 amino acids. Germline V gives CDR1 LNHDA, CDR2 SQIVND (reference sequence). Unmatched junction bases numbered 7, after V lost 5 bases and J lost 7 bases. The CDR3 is CASSRQGGLEAFF. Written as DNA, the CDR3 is TGTGCCAGTAGTCGGCAGGGGGGACTTGAAGCTTTCTTT.

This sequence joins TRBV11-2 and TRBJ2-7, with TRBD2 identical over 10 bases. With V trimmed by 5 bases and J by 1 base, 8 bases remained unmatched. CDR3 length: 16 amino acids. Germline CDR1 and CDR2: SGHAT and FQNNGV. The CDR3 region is CASSQKTSGSSYEQYF. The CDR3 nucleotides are TGTGCCAGCAGCCAAAAGACTAGCGGGTCTTCCTACGAGCAGTACTTC.

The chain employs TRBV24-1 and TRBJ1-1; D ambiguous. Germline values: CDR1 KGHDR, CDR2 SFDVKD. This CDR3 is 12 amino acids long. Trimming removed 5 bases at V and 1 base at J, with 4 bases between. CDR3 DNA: TGTGCCACCAGTGGGTGGAACACTGAAGCTTTCTTT. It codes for CATSGWNTEAFF.

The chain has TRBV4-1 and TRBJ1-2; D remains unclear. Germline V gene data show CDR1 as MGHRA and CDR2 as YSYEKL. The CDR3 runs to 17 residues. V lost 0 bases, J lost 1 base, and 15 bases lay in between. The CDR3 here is CASSQDIPPRNNYGYTF. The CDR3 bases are TGCGCCAGCAGCCAAGATATCCCCCCAAGAAATAACTATGGCTACACCTTC.

CDR3 protein: CASSLGQRQGNQPQHF. The CDR3 nucleotides are TGTGCCAGCAGCTTAGGCCAGAGACAGGGAAATCAGCCCCAGCATTTT. This chain uses TRBV7-8 with TRBJ1-5; 7 bases align to TRBD1. CDR3 size: 16 residues. Per the germline V gene, CDR1 is SGHVS and CDR2 is FQNEAQ. Germline trimming cut 1 base from V and 4 bases from J; bases unmatched to any gene: 7. Full variable domain (outside the CDR3, taken from reference TRBV7-8 and TRBJ1-5): GAGVSQSPRYKVAKRGQDVALRCDPISGHVSLFWYQQALGQGPEFLTYFQNEAQLDKSGLPSDRFFAERPEGSVSTLKIQRTQQEDSAVYLCASSLGQRQGNQPQHFGDGTRLSIL.

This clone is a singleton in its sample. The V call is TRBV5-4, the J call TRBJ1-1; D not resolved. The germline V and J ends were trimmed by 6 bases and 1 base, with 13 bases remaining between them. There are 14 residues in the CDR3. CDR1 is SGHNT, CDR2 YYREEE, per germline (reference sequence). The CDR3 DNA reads TGTGCCAGCACCTCGCGGCAGACGAACACTGAAGCTTTCTTT. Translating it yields CASTSRQTNTEAFF. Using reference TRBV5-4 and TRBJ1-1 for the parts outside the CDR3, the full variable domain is ETGVTQSPTHLIKTRGQQVTLRCSSQSGHNTVSWYQQALGQGPQFIFQYYREEENGRGNFPPRFSGLQFPNYSSELNVNALELDDSALYLCASTSRQTNTEAFFGQGTRLTVV.

CDR3 bases: TGTGCCAGCAAGTTAGGCGGCTCGGCAGGGACCCAGTACTTC. Translating it yields CASKLGGSAGTQYF. The chain recombines TRBV28 with TRBJ2-5; D ambiguous. Trimming cost V 7 bases and J 7 bases, with 19 bases left between them. In germline, CDR1 is MDHEN, CDR2 SYDVKM. The CDR3 covers 14 residues.